The entry below describes one TCR beta chain. CDR1 is MNHEY and CDR2 is SMNVEV in the germline V gene (reference sequence). The CDR3 length is 14 residues. Trimming took off 0 bases at V and 4 bases at J, with 10 bases between the two ends. The sample originates from a study of blood T cell repertoires in COVID-19. Study details: Some COVID-19 samples were acute and others convalescent; all came from the United States, Italy and Spain. T cells, B-cell-depleted T cells, or PBMCs provided the cDNA or gDNA that served as material.

Per the original methods: For nucleated cells, counts were estimated from reference gene primer amplification. Profiled with immunoSEQ multiplex PCR; TCRdb holds only in-frame clones, not every one. D and trimming come from the DNA, and the V and J calls and clone size come from that table. This table holds 250,000 to 300,000 clones, around 81% found once. The receptor was derived from a woman aged 60 to 75 with active or convalescent COVID-19. The gene calls are TRBV27 and TRBJ2-7, with D perhaps matching TRBD2 (6 bases). The sequenced sample consisted of peripheral blood. CDR3 DNA: TGTGCCAGCAGTTTATCGTGGAGGGCTTACGAGCAGTACTTC. As protein: CASSLSWRAYEQYF.